The next 4 T cell receptor beta chains were all read from a single sample in a study of blood T cell repertoires in COVID-19. Assay: immunoSEQ multiplex PCR; the TCRdb copy retains only in-frame clones and omits some. The table includes fewer than 700,000 clones, approximately 91% detected once. Source material: peripheral blood. These receptors were obtained from a woman aged 50 to 65 with COVID-19, enrolled during active disease.

The genes are TRBV6-5 and TRBJ1-2; TRBD1 matches at 9 bases. Germline lookup yields CDR1 MNHEY and CDR2 SVGAGI. The CDR3 is 15 residues long. The J segment lost 9 bases and the V segment lost 2 bases, leaving 10 bases of the junction unmatched. This CDR3 is CASSYLFRDRDSYTF. The CDR3 coding sequence is TGTGCCAGCAGTTACCTCTTCCGGGACAGGGATAGCTACACCTTC.

The rearrangement links TRBV6-1 to TRBJ1-5; tentatively, D is TRBD1 (5 bases). The V gene lost 0 bases and the J gene lost 5 bases, with 11 bases spanning the gap. The CDR3 extends over 15 amino acids. The germline gives CDR1 MNHNS, CDR2 SASEGT. CDR3 region: CASSEAGQVDQPQHF. The CDR3 nucleotides are TGTGCCAGCAGTGAAGCGGGGCAGGTTGATCAGCCCCAGCATTTT.

This chain links TRBV5-8 with TRBJ2-2; 8 bases align to TRBD1. The CDR3 covers 14 residues. Trimming took 4 bases from V and 6 from J; bases not matched to a gene: 5. Germline-derived CDR1 and CDR2 are SGHTS and YDEGEE. CDR3 coding DNA: TGTGCCAGCAGCCGGACAGGGTTTCCCGGGGAGCTGTTTTTT. Protein: CASSRTGFPGELFF.

This clone showed up just once. The rearrangement links TRBV28 to TRBJ1-1; 10 bases are a match to TRBD1. The germline CDR1 and CDR2 sequences are MDHEN and SYDVKM. The CDR3 length is 13 residues. The V segment lost 10 bases and the J segment 4 bases; nucleotides outside the gene matches: 6. CDR3 sequence reads: CAIRQGAGTEAFF. CDR3 coding DNA: TGTGCCATCAGACAGGGGGCGGGCACTGAAGCTTTCTTT.